This T cell receptor beta chain was recovered during a study of post-analysis software for immune sequencing data. Turning to the study itself: Recorded subtypes: relapsing-remitting, secondary progressive, progressive-relapsing; some patients unannotated. General study points: Controls showed lower frequencies than patients for five TRBV segments, and TRBV5-6, TRBV5-1 and TRBV20-1 were among these. Comparison with controls showed significantly lower normalized Chao1 diversity in multiple sclerosis patients.

Germline V CDR1 and CDR2: LGHNA, YNFKEQ. The V and J ends lost 0 bases and 3 bases respectively, with 8 bases between them. The CDR3 has 14 residues. This clonotype was detected a few times. As yet, its antigen is unknown. Prepared libraries of TCR beta cDNA carried unique molecular identifiers. It was from roughly 1.1 to 9.2 million T cells that roughly 0.5 million cDNA molecules came. In TCRdb, the PCR reads were re-called with MiXCR into one record per CDR3 protein. The sample includes fewer than 550,000 distinct CDR3 sequences, around 36% of them seen just once. The specimen was blood. The receptor was derived from a girl aged 2-17 years with multiple sclerosis. This rearrangement joins TRBV4-2 to TRBJ1-2; D gene ambiguous. The CDR3 nucleotides read TGTGCCAGCAGCCAAGAGGCAGCTGACTATGGCTACACCTTC. It yields the protein CASSQEAADYGYTF.